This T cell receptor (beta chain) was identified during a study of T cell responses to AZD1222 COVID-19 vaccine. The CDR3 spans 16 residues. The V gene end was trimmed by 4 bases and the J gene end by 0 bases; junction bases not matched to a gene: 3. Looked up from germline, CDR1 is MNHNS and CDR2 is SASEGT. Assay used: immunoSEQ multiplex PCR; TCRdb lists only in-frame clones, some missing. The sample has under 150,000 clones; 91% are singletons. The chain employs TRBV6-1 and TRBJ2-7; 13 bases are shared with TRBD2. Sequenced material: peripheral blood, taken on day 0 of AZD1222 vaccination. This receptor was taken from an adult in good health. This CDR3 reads CASSVGTSGASYEQYF. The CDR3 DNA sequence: TGTGCCAGCAGTGTGGGGACTAGCGGGGCCTCCTACGAGCAGTACTTC.